This record covers a single TCR beta chain. As yet, its antigen is unknown. The germline gene is not matched at one end of the junction; a read error may be the cause. In making TCR beta libraries, quantitative 5'-RACE with molecular barcodes was used. A single record per CDR3 protein comes from TCRdb applying MiXCR to the 5' RACE reads. The data contain roughly 130,000 distinct CDR3 sequences, about 7% of them seen just once; the ten biggest clones take up 9% to 15%. The data stem from a study of CD8 T cells in ankylosing spondylitis. Study findings and constraints: Those disease-linked clones were CD8+; they were also relatively rare in peripheral blood. Typical of ankylosing spondylitis blood, it appeared, was a TCR beta motif of fewer than 10 highly homologous variants.

This clonotype was obtained from a male donor with ankylosing spondylitis or in good health (not recorded which). Sequencing used blood, either unsorted or a sorted T cell fraction (not recorded which).

CDR3 loop: CAWSIREGYDEQFF. CDR3 bases: TGTGCCTGGTCTATCCGGGAGGGCTACGATGAGCAGTTCTTC. The chain couples TRBV30 to TRBJ2-1; TRBD2 matches at 8 bases. This CDR3 contains 14 residues. Germline V CDR1 and CDR2: GTSNPN, SVGIG (reference sequence). Based on the CDR3 plus reference TRBV30 and TRBJ2-1, the full variable domain is SQTIHQWPATLVQPVGSPLSLECTVEGTSNPNLYWYRQAAGRGLQLLFYSVGIGQISSEVPQNLSASRPQDRQFILSSKKLLLSDSGFYLCAWSIREGYDEQFFGPGTRLTVL.